The next 22 T cell receptor beta chains were all read from a single sample in a study of blood T cell repertoires in COVID-19. The assay was immunoSEQ multiplex PCR, and TCRdb's table has in-frame clones only and misses some. The sample has under 150,000 clones, about 88% seen once. The specimen sequenced was PBMCs or T cells enriched from blood (not recorded which). These receptors all come from a woman in her forties or fifties who had recovered from COVID-19.

The chain carries TRBV12-3 or TRBV12-4 and TRBJ1-5; no firm D call. The V end was cut by 4 bases, the J end by 3 bases, with 7 bases between. The length of the CDR3 is 13 residues. The CDR3 DNA follows: TGTGCCAGCAGTTCAGAGGCCAATCAGCCCCAGCATTTT. Translation gives CASSSEANQPQHF.

At least ten counts were recorded for this clone. The CDR3 is CASSQGVTFNSPLHF. The CDR3 region has the DNA TGCGCCAGCAGCCAAGGGGTGACATTTAATTCACCCCTCCACTTT. The chain employs TRBV4-3 and TRBJ1-6, with D hard to call. Germline V gene sequence: CDR1 LGHNA, CDR2 YSLEER. V gave up 1 base and J gave up 6 bases, with 10 bases separating them. This CDR3 has 15 amino acids.

This clone was counted once. The chain carries TRBV4-3 and TRBJ1-2; 7 bases are shared with TRBD1. V shed 0 bases and J 6 bases; nucleotides not matched to a gene: 7. The CDR3 has 15 residues. The V gene's germline CDR1 is LGHNA and CDR2 YSLEER. The CDR3 reads CASSQDLEGANGYTF. The CDR3 nucleotides read TGCGCCAGCAGCCAAGATCTGGAGGGGGCCAATGGCTACACCTTC.

The V and J genes are TRBV7-6 and TRBJ2-7, with D perhaps TRBD1 (5 bases). This CDR3 is built from 14 residues. V gave up 5 bases and J gave up 3 bases, with 14 bases separating them. CDR1 SGHVS and CDR2 FNYEAQ come from the germline V gene. CDR3 protein: CASSPRTLGYEQYF. CDR3 nucleotide sequence: TGTGCCAGCAGCCCCCGGACACTGGGCTACGAGCAGTACTTC.

This clone was observed once. J is TRBJ2-3 and V is TRBV4-1; D remains unclear. The length of the CDR3 is 14 residues. Germline V gene sequence: CDR1 MGHRA, CDR2 YSYEKL. V lost 2 bases to trimming and J lost 6 bases, with 12 bases between them. CDR3 residues: CASSQYLVADTQYF. DNA of the CDR3: TGCGCCAGCAGCCAATATTTAGTCGCGGATACGCAGTATTTT.

V is TRBV5-4 and J is TRBJ1-1; 7 bases match TRBD1. The CDR3 is made up of 14 amino acids. Germline CDR1 SGHNT, CDR2 YYREEE (reference sequence). V lost 4 bases, J lost 4 bases, and 7 bases stayed unmatched. The chain's CDR3 is CASSETGVGTEAFF. CDR3 coding DNA: TGTGCCAGCAGCGAAACAGGGGTTGGCACTGAAGCTTTCTTT.

V usage is TRBV3-1 (or the pseudogene TRBV3-2) and J usage is TRBJ1-5, with 8 bases fitting TRBD1. V dropped 5 bases and J dropped 4; count of bases not matched to a gene: 1. This CDR3 is 13 amino acids long. The V gene's germline CDR1 is LGHDT and CDR2 YNNKEL (reference sequence). The CDR3 here is CASSWTGNQPQHF. The DNA of the CDR3 is TGTGCCAGCAGCTGGACAGGGAATCAGCCCCAGCATTTT.

This clone was recorded only once. The chain is built from TRBV18 and TRBJ1-2; 10 bases agree with TRBD1. Germline V gene data show CDR1 as KGHSH and CDR2 as LQKENI. The CDR3 is 14 amino acids. V lost 3 bases to trimming and J lost 8 bases; unmatched junction nucleotides: 6. The CDR3 region is CASSPGQGVVGYTF. For the CDR3, the DNA is TGTGCCAGCTCACCCGGACAGGGGGTGGTCGGCTACACCTTC.

This chain joins TRBV21-1 and TRBJ1-3; the table calls TRBD1, which could not be checked here. TRBV21-1 is a pseudogene segment. The length of the CDR3 is 19 residues. The DNA for the CDR3 is TGTGCCAGCAGCAAAATCCGAGCTGGCAGACATAACTCTGGAAACACCATATATTTT. Its translation is CASSKIRAGRHNSGNTIYF.

The rearrangement uses TRBV15 and TRBJ1-2; 7 positions match TRBD1. Per germline, CDR1 LNHNV and CDR2 YYDKDF (reference sequence). The CDR3 is made up of 14 amino acids. V lost 3 bases and J lost 4; bases outside the gene matches: 5. This CDR3 is CATSSQGGGYGYTF. The CDR3 DNA reads as TGTGCCACCAGCAGTCAGGGGGGAGGCTATGGCTACACCTTC. The variable domain in full, with the rest retrieved from reference TRBV15 and TRBJ1-2, is DAMVIQNPRYQVTQFGKPVTLSCSQTLNHNVMYWYQQKSSQAPKLLFHYYDKDFNNEADTPDNFQSRRPNTSFCFLDIRSPGLGDTAMYLCATSSQGGGYGYTFGSGTRLTVV.

V usage is TRBV24-1 and J usage is TRBJ2-5; a weak D match, TRBD1 (7 bases). The germline gives CDR1 KGHDR, CDR2 SFDVKD. With 4 bases removed from V and 2 bases from J, the gap between germline ends came to 16 bases. The CDR3 sequence is 16 residues long. The chain's CDR3 is CATSDPGGTDQETQYF. Here the CDR3 DNA reads TGTGCCACCAGTGACCCTGGGGGGACAGATCAAGAGACCCAGTACTTC.

V gene TRBV28 combines with J gene TRBJ1-1; 7 nucleotides line up with TRBD1. The CDR3 runs to 12 residues. Trimming took 7 bases from V and 9 from J; bases not matched to a gene: 8. Germline assignment: CDR1 MDHEN and CDR2 SYDVKM. The DNA for the CDR3 is TGTGCCAGCAACACCCGGGACAGCCAAGCTTTCTTT. This gives the protein CASNTRDSQAFF. Using reference TRBV28 and TRBJ1-1 for the parts outside the CDR3, the full variable domain is DVKVTQSSRYLVKRTGEKVFLECVQDMDHENMFWYRQDPGLGLRLIYFSYDVKMKEKGDIPEGYSVSREKKERFSLILESASTNQTSMYLCASNTRDSQAFFGQGTRLTVV.

This clone was recorded a few times. V and J are TRBV27 and TRBJ1-6; D is undetermined. Trimming took off 4 bases at V and 3 bases at J, with 7 bases between the two ends. CDR3 size: 14 residues. In germline, CDR1 is MNHEY, CDR2 SMNVEV (reference sequence). The CDR3 here is CASSSNSYNSPLHF. The CDR3 DNA reads TGTGCCAGCAGTTCGAACAGCTATAATTCACCCCTCCACTTT.

V usage is TRBV12-5 and J usage is TRBJ1-3; TRBD1 matches 8 bases. The CDR3 runs 13 residues. Germline assignment: CDR1 LGHNT and CDR2 FRNRAP. Unmatched junction bases numbered 8, after V lost 10 bases and J lost 6 bases. CDR3 bases: TGTGCTACCAGACAGGGGCTGGAAAACACCATATATTTT. This codes for CATRQGLENTIYF.

The CDR3 bases are TGTGCCAGCAGCTTGGAGGGGCCGCAGTATTTT. It yields the protein CASSLEGPQYF. The chain has TRBV11-3 and TRBJ2-3; the D gene is possibly TRBD2 (6 bases). CDR1 SGHNT and CDR2 YENEEA come from the germline V gene. The CDR3 length is 11 residues. The germline V and J ends were trimmed by 3 bases and 10 bases, with 8 bases remaining between them.

This clone was observed a handful of times. This sequence joins TRBV4-1 and TRBJ1-1; TRBD1 agrees at 10 bases. From germline, CDR1 is MGHRA and CDR2 YSYEKL. J was trimmed by 5 bases and V by 3 bases; bases with no gene match: 9. The CDR3 is 16 residues long. The CDR3 spells CASSQDRGTGATEAFF. CDR3 DNA: TGCGCCAGCAGCCAGGATCGTGGGACAGGGGCAACTGAAGCTTTCTTT.

The genes are TRBV5-1 and TRBJ1-6; D is possibly TRBD1 (5 bases). Trimming shortened V by 4 bases and J by 0 bases, and 14 bases separated the two germline ends. Germline values: CDR1 SGHRS, CDR2 YFSETQ. The CDR3 is made up of 17 amino acids. CDR3 nucleotide sequence: TGCGCCAGCAGCATTCTCAGGGATAGCTCCTATAATTCACCCCTCCACTTT. Encoded protein: CASSILRDSSYNSPLHF.

The chain is built from TRBV4-3 and TRBJ2-1; D not certain. Germline CDR1 is LGHNA and CDR2 is YSLEER. Between the trimmed V and J ends, which lost 4 bases and 0 bases, there was a span of 10 bases. The CDR3 contains 15 residues. In DNA, the CDR3 is TGCGCCAGCAGCCGATTAGTTGGCTCCTACAATGAGCAGTTCTTC. Translation gives CASSRLVGSYNEQFF.

The table lists this clone with a few counts. V usage is TRBV6-5 and J usage is TRBJ1-2, with D perhaps TRBD1 (6 bases). This CDR3 comprises 11 residues. Trimming removed 6 bases at V and 6 bases at J, with 8 bases between. Germline V gene lookup returns CDR1 MNHEY and CDR2 SVGAGI. The CDR3 sequence: CASSNRDGYTF. The CDR3 DNA is TGTGCCAGCAGCAACAGGGATGGCTACACCTTC.

V is TRBV6-5 and J is TRBJ1-6; D remains unclear. CDR3 size: 14 residues. V lost 6 bases, J lost 10 bases, and 16 bases lay in between. The germline V gene has CDR1 MNHEY and CDR2 SVGAGI. The CDR3 DNA is TGTGCCAGCAGATTAGGAGTCCCCGGGTCACCCCTCCACTTT. It yields the protein CASRLGVPGSPLHF.

In this sample, this clone turned up once. V usage is TRBV7-9 and J usage is TRBJ1-2; 9 bases map to TRBD1. V shed 5 bases and J 2 bases; nucleotides not matched to a gene: 6. Germline V gene lookup returns CDR1 SEHNR and CDR2 FQNEAQ (reference sequence). This CDR3 has 15 amino acids. The CDR3 DNA is TGTGCCAGCAGCCGGGGCGGACAGGGGAACTATGGCTACACCTTC. Its protein product is CASSRGGQGNYGYTF.

The chain carries TRBV11-3 and TRBJ2-3; perhaps TRBD2 as D (6 bases). The CDR3 loop spans 14 amino acids. In germline, CDR1 is SGHNT, CDR2 YENEEA. With 2 bases removed from V and 3 bases from J, the gap between germline ends came to 9 bases. CDR3: CASSLRRGTDTQYF. The CDR3 coding sequence is TGTGCCAGCAGCTTAAGGCGGGGAACAGATACGCAGTATTTT.